The T cell receptor (beta chain) described here comes from a study of response to subunit inactivated influenza vaccine. MiXCR, applied by TCRdb to the RT-PCR reads, yields one record per CDR3 protein. The sample contains about 620,000 distinct CDR3 sequences, approximately 10% of which appear only once. The CDR3 length is 18 residues. The germline gives CDR1 SGHAT, CDR2 FQNNGV. V dropped 3 bases and J dropped 0; count of bases not matched to a gene: 7. This clonotype was counted between two and nine times. A further study also used this sample, focusing on T cells expressing NK-cell markers. That paper notes: It was by 5'RACE template switching with UMIs that TCR beta cDNA was made.

This receptor was obtained from a man aged 45-65 years who received an inactivated influenza vaccine. The sequenced sample was PBMCs from blood, obtained on the day of vaccination. J is TRBJ2-2 and V is TRBV11-2, with 10 bases fitting TRBD2. This CDR3 is CASSFLTSGTANTGELFF. The CDR3 DNA reads TGTGCCAGCAGCTTTTTAACTAGCGGGACGGCGAACACCGGGGAGCTGTTTTTT.